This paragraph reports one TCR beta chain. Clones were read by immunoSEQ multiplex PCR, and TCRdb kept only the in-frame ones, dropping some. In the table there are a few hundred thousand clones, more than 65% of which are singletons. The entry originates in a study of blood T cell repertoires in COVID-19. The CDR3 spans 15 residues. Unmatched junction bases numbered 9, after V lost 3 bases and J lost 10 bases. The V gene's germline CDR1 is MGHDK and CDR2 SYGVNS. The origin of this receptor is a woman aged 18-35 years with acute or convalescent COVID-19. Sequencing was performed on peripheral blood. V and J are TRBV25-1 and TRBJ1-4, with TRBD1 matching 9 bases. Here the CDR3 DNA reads TGTGCCAGCAGTGACCCCGGGACAGGGAGGGGAAAACTGTTTTTT. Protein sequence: CASSDPGTGRGKLFF.